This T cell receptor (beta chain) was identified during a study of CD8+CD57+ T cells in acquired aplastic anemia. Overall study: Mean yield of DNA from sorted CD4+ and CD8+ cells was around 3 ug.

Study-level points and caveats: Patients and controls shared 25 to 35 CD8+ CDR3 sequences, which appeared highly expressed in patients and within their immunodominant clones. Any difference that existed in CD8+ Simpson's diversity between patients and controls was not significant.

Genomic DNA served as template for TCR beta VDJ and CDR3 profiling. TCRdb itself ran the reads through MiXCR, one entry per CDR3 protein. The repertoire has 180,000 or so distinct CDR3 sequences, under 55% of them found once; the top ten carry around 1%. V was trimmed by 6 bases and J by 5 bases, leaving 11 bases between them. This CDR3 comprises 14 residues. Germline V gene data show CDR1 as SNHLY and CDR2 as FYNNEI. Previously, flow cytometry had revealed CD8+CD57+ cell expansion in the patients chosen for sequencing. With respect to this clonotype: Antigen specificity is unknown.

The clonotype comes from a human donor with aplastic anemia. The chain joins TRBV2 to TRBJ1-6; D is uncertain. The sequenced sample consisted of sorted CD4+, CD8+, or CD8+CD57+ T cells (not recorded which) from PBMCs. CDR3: CASSPGSDNSPLHF. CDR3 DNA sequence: TGTGCCAGCAGCCCGGGATCAGATAATTCACCCCTCCACTTT.